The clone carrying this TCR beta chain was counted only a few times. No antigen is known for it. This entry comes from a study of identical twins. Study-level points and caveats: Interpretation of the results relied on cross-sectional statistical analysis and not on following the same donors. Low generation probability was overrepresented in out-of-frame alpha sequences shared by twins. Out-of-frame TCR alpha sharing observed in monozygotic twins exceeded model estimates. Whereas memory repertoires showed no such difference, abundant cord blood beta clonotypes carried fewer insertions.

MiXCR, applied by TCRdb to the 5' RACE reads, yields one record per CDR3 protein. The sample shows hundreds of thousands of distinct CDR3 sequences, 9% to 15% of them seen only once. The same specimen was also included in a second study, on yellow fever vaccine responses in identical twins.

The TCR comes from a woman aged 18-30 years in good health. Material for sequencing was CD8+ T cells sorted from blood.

The CDR3 DNA follows: TGCGCCAGCAGCGCCTCATCGGTGGGGGCGGGAGGCGGACTATTCTACGAGCAGTACTTC. Translation: CASSASSVGAGGGLFYEQYF. V is TRBV5-1 and J is TRBJ2-7; 8 bases map to TRBD2. Unmatched junction bases numbered 24, after V lost 4 bases and J lost 3 bases. The CDR3 runs to 20 residues. Looked up from germline, CDR1 is SGHRS and CDR2 is YFSETQ.